Below, 17 T cell receptor beta chains from the same sample are listed, as sequenced in a study of T cells after somatic rescue of genetic block. The method was immunoSEQ multiplex PCR; TCRdb's version includes in-frame clones alone and lacks a portion of them. The sample records about 67,000 clones, under 95% being singletons. The sequencing sample was made of peripheral blood mononuclear cells (PBMCs). The receptors here all came from a man aged 35 to 55.

The chain couples TRBV19 to TRBJ1-4; D is possibly TRBD1 (6 bases). Per germline, CDR1 LNHDA and CDR2 SQIVND (reference sequence). This CDR3 is 15 amino acids long. Trimming left V 6 bases short and J 3 bases short, with 14 bases between. This chain's CDR3 is CASSLGGTANEKLFF. The CDR3 region has the DNA TGTGCCAGTAGCCTAGGGGGGACGGCTAATGAAAAACTGTTTTTT.

The V call is TRBV11-2, the J call TRBJ2-1; 12 bases match TRBD1. This CDR3 has 16 amino acids. CDR1 SGHAT and CDR2 FQNNGV come from the germline V gene. V lost 4 bases, J lost 9 bases, and 10 bases stayed unmatched. CDR3 protein: CASSSNAGTGGGEQFF. CDR3 nucleotide sequence: TGTGCCAGCAGCTCGAACGCCGGGACAGGGGGCGGTGAGCAGTTCTTC.

J is TRBJ2-1 and V is TRBV11-2, with 9 bases lining up with TRBD2. The CDR3 sequence is 15 residues long. Unmatched junction bases numbered 9, after V lost 5 bases and J lost 7 bases. Looked up from germline, CDR1 is SGHAT and CDR2 is FQNNGV. The DNA of the CDR3 is TGTGCCAGCAGCCCACCGGCTAGCGGGGTAAATGAGCAGTTCTTC. Translated: CASSPPASGVNEQFF. Supplemented by reference TRBV11-2 and TRBJ2-1, the full variable domain reads EAGVAQSPRYKIIEKRQSVAFWCNPISGHATLYWYQQILGQGPKLLIQFQNNGVVDDSQLPKDRFSAERLKGVDSTLKIQPAKLEDSAVYLCASSPPASGVNEQFFGPGTRLTVL.

The gene calls are TRBV5-1 and TRBJ2-5; D call uncertain. CDR3 length: 15 amino acids. Germline V gene sequence: CDR1 SGHRS, CDR2 YFSETQ. Deletions cut 0 bases from V and 5 bases from J, with 14 bases between. The CDR3 bases are TGCGCCAGCAGCTTGGCCTCGGAGCCCTGGGAGACCCAGTACTTC. This encodes CASSLASEPWETQYF.

The V and J genes are TRBV19 and TRBJ2-5, with D unclear. The CDR3 totals 13 residues. V lost 2 bases and J lost 5, with 9 bases in between. Per germline, CDR1 LNHDA and CDR2 SQIVND (reference sequence). For the CDR3, the DNA is TGTGCCAGTAGTATAAATGTAGACGAGACCCAGTACTTC. It specifies CASSINVDETQYF.

The chain couples TRBV20-1 to TRBJ2-7; D is ambiguous. This CDR3 comprises 10 residues. Looked up from germline, CDR1 is DFQATT and CDR2 is SNEGSKA (reference sequence). In DNA, the CDR3 is TGCTCCCAGGCTAACTACGAGCAGTACTTC. Translating gives CSQANYEQYF.

CDR3 in amino acids: CATSRDRRNEQYF. In DNA form, the CDR3 reads TGTGCCACCAGCAGAGATCGAAGGAACGAGCAGTACTTC. V and J are TRBV15 and TRBJ2-5; D ambiguous. TRBJ2-7 matches the DNA end more closely, so the J call is doubtful. Per germline, CDR1 LNHNV and CDR2 YYDKDF (reference sequence). CDR3 length: 13 residues.

The V and J genes are TRBV28 and TRBJ2-5, with TRBD2 matching over 8 bases. V shed 3 bases and J 9 bases; nucleotides not matched to a gene: 12. CDR1 is MDHEN and CDR2 is SYDVKM in the germline V gene. The CDR3 length is 15 residues. This CDR3 is CASSFTQRGLGAQYF. In DNA form, the CDR3 reads TGTGCCAGCAGTTTTACCCAGCGGGGACTAGGGGCCCAGTACTTC.

This clone appeared once. The rearrangement uses TRBV7-3 and TRBJ2-7; 7 bases are a match to TRBD2. The CDR3 extends over 14 amino acids. Germline values: CDR1 SGHTA, CDR2 FQGTGA. The V segment lost 1 base and the J segment 0 bases; nucleotides outside the gene matches: 0. The CDR3 reads CASSLSGGSYEQYF. As DNA, the CDR3 is TGTGCCAGCAGCTTAAGCGGGGGCTCCTACGAGCAGTACTTC. The complete variable domain, with remaining parts taken from reference TRBV7-3 and TRBJ2-7, reads GAGVSQTPSNKVTEKGKYVELRCDPISGHTALYWYRQSLGQGPEFLIYFQGTGAADDSGLPNDRFFAVRPEGSVSTLKIQRTERGDSAVYLCASSLSGGSYEQYFGPGTRLTVT.

The V gene is TRBV27, the J gene TRBJ2-7; 10 bases fit TRBD2. Germline trimming cut 4 bases from V and 1 base from J; bases unmatched to any gene: 10. The CDR3 is 17 residues long. Looked up from germline, CDR1 is MNHEY and CDR2 is SMNVEV (reference sequence). CDR3 sequence reads: CASSSPLTSGNSYEQYF. CDR3 sequence (DNA): TGTGCCAGCAGTTCCCCCCTAACTAGCGGGAATTCCTACGAGCAGTACTTC.

The chain has TRBV7-9 and TRBJ2-7; 8 bases agree with TRBD2. The CDR3 runs 11 residues. Germline V CDR1 and CDR2: SEHNR, FQNEAQ (reference sequence). With 5 bases clipped from V and 10 bases from J, the junction kept 4 bases outside the gene matches. CDR3 coding DNA: TGTGCCAGCAGCCAACTAGCGGAACAGTACTTC. Translated, it gives CASSQLAEQYF.

This clone occurred once. The V and J genes are TRBV18 and TRBJ1-4; 9 bases align to TRBD1. Trimming at V came to 3 bases and at J to 7 bases, leaving 3 bases not matched to a gene. The CDR3 covers 14 residues. Germline CDR1 and CDR2: KGHSH and LQKENI. CDR3 in DNA: TGTGCCAGCTCACCGGCGGGACAGGGTGAAAAACTGTTTTTT. Translation gives CASSPAGQGEKLFF.

V is TRBV7-2 and J is TRBJ2-1, with D possibly TRBD2 on 6 matching bases. V lost 5 bases to trimming and J lost 9 bases, with 20 bases between them. Germline loops: CDR1 SGHTA, CDR2 FQGNSA. The CDR3 extends over 15 amino acids. In nucleotides, the CDR3 is TGTGCCAGCAGCCCAGCTGGCGGGATAGCATCTGAGCAGTTCTTC. Translation gives CASSPAGGIASEQFF.

The gene calls are TRBV4-2 and TRBJ1-4; D perhaps matches TRBD1 (6 bases). The germline V gene has CDR1 LGHNA and CDR2 YNFKEQ. V was pared by 2 bases and J by 5 bases, with 12 bases between. CDR3 length: 15 residues. The CDR3 DNA sequence: TGTGCCAGCAGCCAAACCGGGACAAGAAATGAAAAACTGTTTTTT. Translated, it gives CASSQTGTRNEKLFF.

This chain connects TRBV2 to TRBJ2-5, with D possibly being TRBD2 (5 bases). Germline CDR1 reads SNHLY; CDR2 reads FYNNEI. The V gene lost 6 bases and the J gene lost 5 bases, with 13 bases spanning the gap. The CDR3 spans 13 residues. The chain's CDR3 is CASSGGPPETQYF. The CDR3 nucleotides are TGTGCCAGCAGCGGCGGGCCACCGGAGACCCAGTACTTC.

DNA for the CDR3: TGTGCCAGCTCTGCAAGCGGGAACTACAATGAGCAGTTCTTC. Protein sequence: CASSASGNYNEQFF. The rearrangement links TRBV18 to TRBJ2-1; TRBD2 matches 7 bases. The CDR3 spans 14 residues. Per the germline V gene, CDR1 is KGHSH and CDR2 is LQKENI. Unmatched junction bases numbered 5, after V lost 6 bases and J lost 3 bases.

V and J are TRBV5-1 and TRBJ1-3; the D gene is possibly TRBD1 (6 bases). The CDR3 runs to 19 residues. Germline assignment: CDR1 SGHRS and CDR2 YFSETQ. Trimming took 4 bases from V and 6 from J, leaving 29 bases between them. The chain's CDR3 is CASSPTPMRTVDALNTIYF. The CDR3 DNA is TGCGCCAGCAGCCCTACGCCTATGAGGACAGTCGACGCATTAAACACCATATATTTT.